The rows below give T cell receptor beta chains drawn from one sample of a study of blood T cells in healthy people across ages. Each CDR3 protein is one row after TCRdb ran MiXCR on the 5' RACE reads. The data show 750,000 to 1,000,000 distinct CDR3 sequences, about 29% seen once. These same records also appear under a second study, on T cells of mothers and their children.

The sample comprised blood. These receptors came from a woman aged 40-49 years in good health. Each CDR3 is given without its conserved first and last residue. The size of a clone is reported for some rows only, either as once, few or many, or as a class for expanded clones.

TRBV11-3,few,ASSLWGGGFDEQF
TRBV5-1,few,ASSPTGTSLSNEQF
TRBV19,-,ASSMVARRTQY
TRBV10-3,-,ATDRGGEQY
TRBV30,few,AWSPNTASELF
TRBV14,few,ASSQVQGRGSYNEQF
TRBV29-1,many,SVSDSYGYT
TRBV30,-,AWTTPASPQGAGAF
TRBV28,few,ASSLQEGYGYT
TRBV11-2,-,ASSHRRGNEQF
TRBV11-1,-,ASSRSAENYGYT
TRBV5-6,many,ASSLDGTNYGYT
TRBV20-1,-,SATTGTGYNEQF
TRBV19,-,PPVPRTGRATGIEEKLF
TRBV7-9,many,ASTPTGAGGGYEQY
TRBV28,-,ASGSSPGVVVYGYT
TRBV7-7,-,ASSLPGKNEQF